The 9 T cell receptor beta chains below were found in one sample sequenced in a study of CD8+ T cells in alopecia areata (dated by TCRdb to about 2018). Libraries were constructed by the immunoSEQ multiplex PCR assay. RNA was extracted from all samples and reverse transcribed into cDNA as template for TCR sequencing. Not all clones reach the TCRdb copy of this immuneACCESS table, which keeps in-frame sequences only. Checked studies attribute under half of the gap to unresolved V genes and leave the rest unexplained. For this sample there are some 120,000 clones; 40% to 55% appear just once. The ten biggest clones cover 10% of the sample. The sample consisted of NKG2D-low CD8+ T cells sorted from blood. The label giving this sample's cell subset or site can be read as: sorted CD8+ NKG2D-low blood T cells. Receptors originate from a human donor with alopecia areata.

The rearrangement uses TRBV30 and TRBJ2-3; possible D gene TRBD2, 5 bases. V lost 4 bases and J lost 9, with 14 bases in between. In germline, CDR1 is GTSNPN, CDR2 SVGIG (reference sequence). The CDR3 extends over 12 amino acids. CDR3: CAWTLDLPTQYF. As DNA, the CDR3 is TGTGCCTGGACCCTGGACTTGCCCACGCAGTATTTT. Looking up the rest from reference TRBV30 and TRBJ2-3 gives the full variable domain: SQTIHQWPATLVQPVGSPLSLECTVEGTSNPNLYWYRQAAGRGLQLLFYSVGIGQISSEVPQNLSASRPQDRQFILSSKKLLLSDSGFYLCAWTLDLPTQYFGPGTRLTVL.

This chain connects TRBV29-1 to TRBJ1-2, with unresolved D. This CDR3 comprises 14 residues. CDR1 SQVTM and CDR2 ANQGSEA come from the germline V gene. V dropped 8 bases and J dropped 1 base, with 17 bases sitting between them. The CDR3 loop is CSTFGDGSNYGYTF. The CDR3 DNA reads as TGCAGCACGTTCGGAGACGGCAGTAACTATGGCTACACCTTC.

The chain links TRBV29-1 to TRBJ2-5; no clear D. Germline V lookup: CDR1 SQVTM, CDR2 ANQGSEA. The V end lost 7 bases, the J end lost 0 bases, and 12 bases lay between the germline ends. The CDR3 has 13 residues. This CDR3 is CSALGGDQETQYF. CDR3 bases: TGCAGCGCTCTAGGCGGCGACCAAGAGACCCAGTACTTC.

This clone was observed a handful of times. J is TRBJ2-1 and V is TRBV2; D might be TRBD2 (6 bases). The germline gives CDR1 SNHLY, CDR2 FYNNEI. V gave up 2 bases and J gave up 9 bases, with 23 bases separating them. This CDR3 is built from 17 residues. Here the CDR3 reads CASSERIGGTPYSEQFF. DNA of the CDR3: TGTGCCAGCAGTGAAAGAATCGGCGGGACCCCCTATAGTGAGCAGTTCTTC. Using reference TRBV2 and TRBJ2-1 for the parts outside the CDR3, the full variable domain is EPEVTQTPSHQVTQMGQEVILRCVPISNHLYFYWYRQILGQKVEFLVSFYNNEISEKSEIFDDQFSVERPDGSNFTLKIRSTKLEDSAMYFCASSERIGGTPYSEQFFGPGTRLTVL.

V gene TRBV30 combines with J gene TRBJ1-1; D may be TRBD1 (5 bases). Trimming pared 3 bases from V and 4 bases from J, leaving 12 bases between. The CDR3 has 13 residues. Germline CDR1 GTSNPN, CDR2 SVGIG (reference sequence). CDR3 in DNA: TGTGCCTGGAGGACGGGGGGGACCACTGAAGCTTTCTTT. This translates into CAWRTGGTTEAFF.

V gene TRBV7-9 combines with J gene TRBJ2-7, with D perhaps TRBD2 (6 bases). The CDR3 sequence is 17 residues long. V was shortened by 7 bases and J by 1 base, with 23 bases between the two germline ends. Germline V gives CDR1 SEHNR, CDR2 FQNEAQ (reference sequence). CDR3 sequence (DNA): TGTGCCAGCACCCGGATCCATCCGGGACTGAGATCCTACGAGCAGTACTTC. Its protein product is CASTRIHPGLRSYEQYF. The whole variable domain, filled in from reference TRBV7-9 and TRBJ2-7, reads DTGVSQNPRHKITKRGQNVTFRCDPISEHNRLYWYRQTLGQGPEFLTYFQNEAQLEKSRLLSDRFSAERPKGSFSTLEIQRTEQGDSAMYLCASTRIHPGLRSYEQYFGPGTRLTVT.

This clone was seen only a few times. The chain carries TRBV28 and TRBJ2-1; possible D gene TRBD2, 6 bases. Germline-derived CDR1 and CDR2 are MDHEN and SYDVKM. Trimming took off 8 bases at V and 7 bases at J, with 15 bases between the two ends. This CDR3 has 13 residues. CDR3 region: CASGGGIRNEQFF. The CDR3 DNA sequence: TGTGCCAGCGGCGGCGGGATTAGGAATGAGCAGTTCTTC.

This chain joins TRBV29-1 and TRBJ2-3; the D gene is possibly TRBD1 (5 bases). Germline V gene sequence: CDR1 SQVTM, CDR2 ANQGSEA. The CDR3 totals 16 residues. Trimming cost V 5 bases and J 1 base, with 19 bases left between them. The CDR3 DNA is TGCAGCGTTAAATTATATGGGATAGGGGGCACAGATACGCAGTATTTT. It yields the protein CSVKLYGIGGTDTQYF.

This rearrangement joins TRBV29-1 to TRBJ2-7; D perhaps matches TRBD2 (6 bases). Germline assignment: CDR1 SQVTM and CDR2 ANQGSEA. The V gene lost 7 bases and the J gene lost 0 bases, with 13 bases spanning the gap. This CDR3 contains 13 residues. As DNA, the CDR3 is TGCAGCGCAATGGACGGGAGCTCCTACGAGCAGTACTTC. Its translation is CSAMDGSSYEQYF.